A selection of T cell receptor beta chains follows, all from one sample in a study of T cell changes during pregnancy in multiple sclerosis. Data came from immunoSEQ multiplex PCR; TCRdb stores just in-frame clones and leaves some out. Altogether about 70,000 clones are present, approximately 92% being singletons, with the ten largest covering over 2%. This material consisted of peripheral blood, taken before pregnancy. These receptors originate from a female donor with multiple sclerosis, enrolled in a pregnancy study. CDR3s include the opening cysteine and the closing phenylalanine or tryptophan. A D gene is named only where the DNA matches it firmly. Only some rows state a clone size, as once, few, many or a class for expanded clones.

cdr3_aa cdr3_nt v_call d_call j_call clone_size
CASSSWTSGSGTSTNEQFF TGCGCCAGCAGTTCATGGACTAGCGGGAGTGGAACCAGTACGAATGAGCAGTTCTTC TRBV23-1 TRBD2 TRBJ2-1 -
CASSYSSGNTIYF TGTGCCAGCAGTTACAGCTCTGGAAACACCATATATTTT TRBV9 - TRBJ1-3 -
CATSRDGGIATDTQYF TGTGCCACCAGCAGAGATGGGGGGATAGCGACAGATACGCAGTATTTT TRBV15 - TRBJ2-3 once
CARGQANNEQFF TGTGCCCGGGGACAGGCTAACAATGAGCAGTTCTTC TRBV30 TRBD1 TRBJ2-1 -
CASYHSGRVTDTQYF TGTGCCAGCTACCATAGCGGGAGGGTCACAGATACGCAGTATTTT TRBV6-1 TRBD2 TRBJ2-3 -
CASSPGVAGGHNEQFF TGTGCCAGCTCACCAGGAGTAGCGGGAGGTCACAATGAGCAGTTCTTC TRBV18 TRBD2 TRBJ2-1 -
CASTSLFGQYF TGTGCCAGTACCAGCTTGTTTGGACAATACTTC TRBV19 - TRBJ2-4 -
CASSQQRTGWDEQYF TGTGCCAGCAGCCAACAACGGACAGGGTGGGACGAGCAGTACTTC TRBV14 TRBD1 TRBJ2-7 once
CASSPSRGGYRDTQYF TGTGCCAGCAGTCCGTCGCGGGGGGGTTACAGAGATACGCAGTATTTT TRBV14 TRBD2 TRBJ2-3 once
CASSLGLPTGHQPQHF TGTGCCAGCAGTTTAGGGCTACCCACAGGGCATCAGCCCCAGCATTTT TRBV27 - TRBJ1-5 -
CAWSVILAGGGEQFF TGTGCCTGGAGTGTAATACTAGCGGGAGGAGGTGAGCAGTTCTTC TRBV30 TRBD2 TRBJ2-1 -
CASSNTGTGANVLTF TGTGCCAGCAGTAACACAGGGACTGGGGCCAACGTCCTGACTTTC TRBV28 - TRBJ2-6 -
CASSQTTGSYEQYF TGCGCCAGCAGCCAAACCACAGGATCCTACGAGCAGTACTTC TRBV4-3 - TRBJ2-7 -
CASSSWSLANEQFF TGTGCCAGCAGTAGTTGGTCCCTGGCCAATGAGCAGTTCTTC TRBV6-6 - TRBJ2-1 once
CAWMVGGYGYTF TGTGCCTGGATGGTAGGGGGTTATGGCTACACCTTC TRBV30 - TRBJ1-2 once
CASSPALAGSTDTQYF TGCGCCAGCAGCCCCGCCCTAGCGGGAAGCACAGATACGCAGTATTTT TRBV5-1 TRBD2 TRBJ2-3 -
CASSAGPGLERNEQFF TGTGCCAGCAGCGCGGGGCCTGGACTAGAACGGAATGAGCAGTTCTTC TRBV9 TRBD2 TRBJ2-1 -
CASSPVGTSEVTQYF TGTGCCAGCTCACCCGTCGGGACTAGCGAGGTGACCCAGTACTTC TRBV18 TRBD2 TRBJ2-5 once
CASSETRTGQRPHF TGTGCCAGCAGCGAAACCCGGACGGGACAGCGGCCGCATTTT TRBV28 TRBD1 TRBJ1-5 -
CASSSRASGGYNEQFF TGTGCCAGTAGTAGTAGGGCTAGCGGGGGGTACAATGAGCAGTTCTTC TRBV19 TRBD2 TRBJ2-1 -
CASSTQYEQYF TGTGCCAGCAGCACACAATACGAGCAGTACTTC TRBV28 - TRBJ2-7 -
CATSRGGTGELFF TGTGCCACCAGCAGAGGAGGCACCGGGGAGCTGTTTTTT TRBV15 - TRBJ2-2 -
CASSLLLSSYNEQFF TGTGCCAGCAGTTTACTCCTTAGCTCCTACAATGAGCAGTTCTTC TRBV27 - TRBJ2-1 -
CASSLALRGGYDYGYTF TGTGCCAGCAGCTTGGCGCTCAGGGGCGGATATGACTATGGCTACACCTTC TRBV5-4 - TRBJ1-2 once
CAISEGQANYGYTF TGTGCCATCAGTGAGGGACAGGCTAACTATGGCTACACCTTC TRBV10-3 TRBD1 TRBJ1-2 once
CASSPSGSGSGDTQYF TGTGCCAGCAGCCCCTCCGGTAGCGGGAGCGGGGATACGCAGTATTTT TRBV9 TRBD2 TRBJ2-3 -
CASSLRPEDTDTQYF TGCGCCAGCAGCTTAAGACCAGAGGACACAGATACGCAGTATTTT TRBV5-1 - TRBJ2-3 once
CASSLVTNLRPNEQFF TGTGCCAGCAGCTTGGTGACTAACCTGAGACCTAATGAGCAGTTCTTC TRBV7-3 - TRBJ2-1 -
CASRVWGSGGKPLVAGYTF TGTGCCAGTAGGGTTTGGGGCTCGGGCGGCAAACCTCTAGTAGCTGGCTACACCTTC TRBV19 - TRBJ1-2 once
CASSIGLAGVNEQFF TGTGCCAGTAGTATAGGACTAGCGGGAGTCAATGAGCAGTTCTTC TRBV19 TRBD2 TRBJ2-1 -
CASSILATGDNQPQHF TGTGCCAGTAGTATTTTGGCGACAGGGGACAATCAGCCCCAGCATTTT TRBV19 TRBD1 TRBJ1-5 -
CASSQERFNTQYF TGCGCCAGCAGCCAAGAGAGATTCAATACGCAGTATTTT TRBV4-3 - TRBJ2-3 -
CSVDPPVYTF TGCAGCGTTGATCCTCCGGTCTACACCTTC TRBV29-1 - TRBJ1-2 -
CASSLPSGVDEQFF TGTGCCAGCAGCTTGCCTAGCGGGGTCGATGAGCAGTTCTTC TRBV5-6 TRBD2 TRBJ2-1 -
CASSQETSGAYNEQFF TGTGCCAGCAGCCAAGAGACTAGCGGGGCCTACAATGAGCAGTTCTTC TRBV4-2 TRBD2 TRBJ2-1 -
CATGGPRISDQPQHF TGTGCCACCGGAGGGCCCCGCATCTCAGATCAGCCCCAGCATTTT TRBV15 - TRBJ1-5 -
CASRQGTTDTQYF TGTGCCAGCCGACAGGGGACTACAGATACGCAGTATTTT TRBV7-2 TRBD1 TRBJ2-3 -
CASSQSGTPFASTDTQYF TGCGCCAGCAGTCAAAGTGGTACCCCGTTTGCGAGCACAGATACGCAGTATTTT TRBV23-1 - TRBJ2-3 once
CASRAGGVVSEQYF TGTGCCAGCAGGGCAGGGGGAGTAGTAAGCGAGCAGTACTTC TRBV28 TRBD1 TRBJ2-7 -
CASSLDMWRNGYTF TGTGCCAGCAGCCTGGACATGTGGCGAAATGGCTACACCTTC TRBV7-2 - TRBJ1-2 -
CASSVATGTILNTEAFF TGTGCCAGCTCCGTAGCGACAGGGACAATCCTGAACACTGAAGCTTTCTTT TRBV18 TRBD1 TRBJ1-1 -
CASSPTGREGADKNIQYF TGTGCCAGCAGCCCTACCGGGCGGGAGGGAGCAGACAAAAACATTCAGTACTTC TRBV7-2 TRBD2 TRBJ2-4 -
CASSFNRRGSYEQYF TGTGCCAGCAGTTTCAATCGGAGAGGCTCCTACGAGCAGTACTTC TRBV28 - TRBJ2-7 -
CASRPTTGTGGDTIYF TGTGCCAGCAGACCGACGACCGGGACAGGGGGAGACACCATATATTTT TRBV7-9 TRBD1 TRBJ1-3 -
CASSRSRGPSTDTQYF TGCGCCAGCAGCCGCAGCAGGGGTCCTAGCACAGATACGCAGTATTTT TRBV5-1 - TRBJ2-3 -
CASSARDRPTDTQYF TGTGCCAGCAGCGCCCGAGACAGACCTACAGATACGCAGTATTTT TRBV9 - TRBJ2-3 -